The rows below give T cell receptor beta chains drawn from one sample of a study of blood T cell repertoires in COVID-19. TCRdb's table, derived via immunoSEQ multiplex PCR, lists solely in-frame clones and lacks some. The top ten clones hold around 2.6% of a sample with over 250,000 clones, 80% to 95% of them seen once. The sequenced material came from peripheral blood. All receptors derive from a person aged 18 to 30 with COVID-19, enrolled during active disease. Each CDR3 is given with its conserved first and last residue. A D gene is named only where the DNA matches it firmly. Part of the rows lack a size; the others show once, few, many or a class for expanded clones.

v_call	j_call	clone_size	d_call	cdr3_aa	cdr3_nt
TRBV6-1	TRBJ1-2	.	.	CASSEAAGESYGYTF	TGTGCCAGCAGTGAAGCGGCGGGGGAATCCTATGGCTACACCTTC
TRBV7-2	TRBJ2-2	.	TRBD2	CASSISSGANTGELFF	TGTGCCAGCAGCATATCTAGCGGGGCGAACACCGGGGAGCTGTTTTTT
TRBV5-1	TRBJ2-2	.	.	CASSAGTPNTGELFF	TGCGCCAGCAGCGCCGGGACTCCCAACACCGGGGAGCTGTTTTTT
TRBV7-9	TRBJ1-1	.	.	CASSPYDTHEAFF	TGTGCCAGCAGCCCATACGACACCCATGAAGCTTTCTTT
TRBV29-1	TRBJ2-3	.	.	CSVEDSGTVSYF	TGCAGCGTTGAAGACTCCGGGACTGTCTCGTATTTT
TRBV7-9	TRBJ2-5	.	TRBD2	CASSLFDGEGTQYF	TGTGCCAGCAGCTTGTTCGATGGGGAGGGGACCCAGTACTTC
TRBV4-2	TRBJ2-3	.	TRBD2	CASSQDLAGGRTQYF	TGTGCCAGCAGCCAAGATCTAGCGGGAGGACGCACGCAGTATTTT
TRBV24-1	TRBJ2-5	.	TRBD1	CATSDSSTGGETQYF	TGTGCCACCAGTGATTCATCGACAGGGGGGGAGACCCAGTACTTC
TRBV3-1/TRBV3-2	TRBJ2-1	.	TRBD2	CASSQTSGGVYNEQFF	TGTGCCAGCAGCCAAACTAGCGGAGGCGTCTACAATGAGCAGTTCTTC
TRBV19	TRBJ2-1	.	.	CASSRDRTLNNEQFF	TGTGCCAGTAGTCGAGACAGGACTTTAAACAATGAGCAGTTCTTC
TRBV4-1	TRBJ2-1	.	.	CASSQSGIGGSDEQFF	TGCGCCAGCAGCCAATCGGGGATCGGTGGGAGCGATGAGCAGTTCTTC
TRBV29-1	TRBJ2-3	.	TRBD2	CSVEGLAGVDTDTQYF	TGCAGCGTCGAGGGACTAGCGGGGGTGGACACAGATACGCAGTATTTT
TRBV19	TRBJ2-3	.	.	CASSIGQGTDTQYF	TGTGCCAGTAGTATAGGGCAGGGCACAGATACGCAGTATTTT
TRBV4-2	TRBJ2-7	once	.	CASSQVGQRAIYEQYF	TGTGCCAGCAGCCAAGTGGGGCAGCGAGCGATCTACGAGCAGTACTTC
TRBV24-1	TRBJ1-5	.	.	CATSDWRAGGQPQHF	TGTGCCACCAGTGATTGGAGGGCCGGTGGGCAGCCCCAGCATTTT
TRBV2	TRBJ2-4	.	.	CATRGAAKNIQYF	TGTGCCACCAGGGGGGCAGCCAAAAACATTCAGTACTTC
TRBV15	TRBJ2-1	.	TRBD2	CATSRDTSGSNEQFF	TGTGCCACCAGCAGAGATACTAGCGGGAGCAATGAGCAGTTCTTC
TRBV27	TRBJ1-5	.	.	CASSFYYSNQPQHF	TGTGCCAGCAGTTTTTATTATAGCAATCAGCCCCAGCATTTT
TRBV4-1	TRBJ1-2	.	TRBD1	CASSLPMTGGPQKNGYTF	TGCGCCAGCAGCCTACCGATGACAGGGGGACCGCAGAAAAATGGCTACACCTTC
TRBV11-2	TRBJ2-7	.	.	CASSLQGYEQYF	TGTGCCAGCAGCCTTCAGGGTTACGAGCAGTACTTC
TRBV5-1	TRBJ2-3	.	.	CASRGLQGPDTQYF	TGCGCCAGCAGAGGACTCCAGGGGCCAGATACGCAGTATTTT
TRBV11-2	TRBJ2-2	.	TRBD2	CASSLGLAGGIIAGELFF	TGTGCCAGCAGCTTAGGACTAGCGGGAGGTATCATCGCCGGGGAGCTGTTTTTT
TRBV5-1	TRBJ2-2	.	.	CASSGSFSGNTGELFF	TGCGCCAGCAGCGGGAGTTTTAGCGGGAACACCGGGGAGCTGTTTTTT
TRBV6-2/TRBV6-3	TRBJ2-5	.	TRBD2	CASSIGLADTSVGQYF	TGTGCCAGCAGTATCGGACTAGCGGACACCTCTGTCGGCCAGTACTTC
TRBV6-5	TRBJ1-5	.	TRBD1	CASRQGDSNQPQHF	TGTGCCAGCAGACAGGGGGATAGCAATCAGCCCCAGCATTTT
TRBV6-5	TRBJ1-2	once	.	CASRKGGGYGYTF	TGTGCCAGCAGGAAGGGGGGAGGGTATGGCTACACCTTC
TRBV7-9	TRBJ1-5	few	TRBD1	CASSQGYKQGAKGNQPQHF	TGTGCCAGCAGCCAAGGATACAAGCAGGGGGCTAAGGGCAATCAGCCCCAGCATTTT
TRBV13	TRBJ1-1	.	.	CASSSSLGGTEAFF	TGTGCCAGCAGCTCGTCCTTAGGGGGCACTGAAGCTTTCTTT
TRBV6-2/TRBV6-3	TRBJ2-5	.	TRBD2	CASSVGLGLETQYF	TGTGCCAGCAGTGTCGGACTAGGCTTAGAGACCCAGTACTTC
TRBV19	TRBJ2-2	.	TRBD2	CASTILRLADSTGELFF	TGTGCCAGTACCATTCTCCGACTAGCGGACTCCACCGGGGAGCTGTTTTTT
TRBV5-6	TRBJ1-2	.	TRBD1	CASSLSQGAIIYGYTF	TGTGCCAGCAGCTTGTCCCAGGGGGCGATCATTTATGGCTACACCTTC
TRBV5-5	TRBJ2-4	.	TRBD2	CASSSGLAGGPQNIQYF	TGTGCCAGCAGCTCGGGACTAGCGGGAGGGCCTCAAAACATTCAGTACTTC
TRBV6-5	TRBJ1-4	.	.	CASSLGGLREKLFF	TGTGCCAGCAGCTTGGGGGGGCTTCGGGAAAAACTGTTTTTT
TRBV4-1	TRBJ1-4	.	.	CASLQKAGVPYATNEKLFF	TGCGCCAGCCTTCAAAAAGCAGGTGTACCCTATGCAACTAATGAAAAACTGTTTTTT
TRBV28	TRBJ2-1	.	TRBD1	CASSPQGAGLGEQFF	TGTGCCAGCAGTCCACAGGGGGCTGGCTTGGGGGAGCAGTTCTTC